This T cell receptor (beta chain) was observed in a study of T-cell memory formation after mild COVID-19. Study-wide points: The authors left the SARS-CoV-2 specificity of second-wave clones peaking on day 37 unconfirmed.

TCRdb redid the calling of the 5' RACE reads with MiXCR, one entry per CDR3 protein. The data show roughly 600,000 distinct CDR3 sequences, more than 15% seen once. CDR1 and CDR2 from the germline V gene are SGDLS and YYNGEE. The CDR3 extends over 15 amino acids. V was clipped by 0 bases and J by 0 bases, with 10 bases between them. To note about this clonotype: No antigen is known for it.

The origin of this receptor is an adult woman who had mild COVID-19 (a few samples of this study predate the infection). Cell type and time point are not known. The sequenced sample consisted of PBMCs or a T cell subset sorted from them (not recorded which). The chain couples TRBV9 to TRBJ2-7, with no clear D. The CDR3 DNA follows: TGTGCCAGCAGCGTAGGCGTGGGCAGCTCCTACGAGCAGTACTTC. Residues: CASSVGVGSSYEQYF.